This TCR beta chain emerged from a study of early T cells in non-severe SARS-CoV-2 infection. Turning to the study itself: Bulk RNA taken from unsorted whole blood was sequenced, leaving chains unpaired. General study results and limits: VDJdb matching, biased toward anti-spike CD8 responses, missed private and CD4 specificities.

V lost 1 base, J lost 2 bases, and 19 bases stayed unmatched. Germline CDR1 SGHVS, CDR2 FQNEAQ. This CDR3 region has 21 residues. The table lists this clonotype with many counts. Its specificity is not known. Attachment of unique molecular identifiers was made to individual cDNA molecules. MiXCR, applied by TCRdb to the 5' RACE reads, yields one record per CDR3 protein. Altogether tens of thousands of distinct CDR3 sequences are present, less than 6.5% being singletons, with the ten largest covering roughly 29%. The chain uses TRBV7-8 and TRBJ2-5, with 10 bases matching TRBD2. The source material was whole blood. This receptor was obtained from an adult who was a healthcare worker with PCR-confirmed SARS-CoV-2 infection or an uninfected control (not recorded which). The CDR3: CASSLVEQYYWTSGSQETQYF. CDR3 nucleotides: TGTGCCAGCAGCTTAGTTGAGCAATATTACTGGACTAGCGGTTCTCAAGAGACCCAGTACTTC.